Listed below are T cell receptor beta chains from one sample, sequenced in a study of metastatic and nonmetastatic thyroid tumors. TCRdb re-processed the PCR reads through MiXCR. The sample includes about 38,000 clones, around 26% seen only once; the top ten take 9.6%. The sequencing input was blood. These receptor sequences come from a female donor with papillary thyroid cancer or a benign thyroid nodule (not recorded which). Some clones in this sample may be carry-over from other donors' samples. Each CDR3 is given with its conserved first and last residue. The D gene is left open where the match is weak. Some rows have no size entry. The others give once, few or many, or a class for an expanded clone.

v_gene	d_gene	j_gene	abundance	CDR3nt	CDR3aa
TRBV12-3/TRBV12-4	-	TRBJ1-3	few	TGTGCCAGCAGAGAACCCTTTATGAACACCATATATTTT	CASREPFMNTIYF
TRBV30	-	TRBJ1-4	once	TGTGCCTGGAGTGTAGGAGGAATCGATGAAAAACTGTTTTTT	CAWSVGGIDEKLFF
TRBV27	TRBD1	TRBJ1-4	-	TGTGCCAGCAGTACACGACAGGGTGGTAATGAAAAACTGTTTTTT	CASSTRQGGNEKLFF
TRBV20-1	-	TRBJ1-5	-	TGCAGTGCTCCGGGACACGGCGAGTTTCAGCCCCAGCATTTT	CSAPGHGEFQPQHF
TRBV15	-	TRBJ2-3	-	TGTGCCACCAACTTGGTGGCAAAAAATGGTGATACGCAGTATTTT	CATNLVAKNGDTQYF
TRBV5-1	-	TRBJ2-7	many	TGCGCCAGCACCCCGACAGGCCAAGGGGTATACGAGCAGTACTTC	CASTPTGQGVYEQYF
TRBV11-3	-	TRBJ1-6	-	TGTGCCAGCAGCTTTTGGACCGGTGATAATTCACCCCTCCACTTT	CASSFWTGDNSPLHF
TRBV6-2/TRBV6-3	TRBD1	TRBJ1-5	-	TGTGCCAGCAGTTACTGGGACAGGGGCGAACGTAATAGCAATCAGCCCCAGCATTTT	CASSYWDRGERNSNQPQHF
TRBV6-1	TRBD1	TRBJ2-5	many	TGTGCCAGCAACCGACACAGGGGAGAGACCCAGTACTTC	CASNRHRGETQYF
TRBV20-1	-	TRBJ1-1	-	TGCAGTGCTAGTGGGTCGGAGGTCTCCGGGGGTGAAGCTTTCTTT	CSASGSEVSGGEAFF
TRBV12-3/TRBV12-4	-	TRBJ1-1	-	TGTGCCAGCAGTCCTCGGGACGGAGTGTCCAACACTGAAGCTTTCTTT	CASSPRDGVSNTEAFF
TRBV3-1	TRBD2	TRBJ2-7	-	TGTGCCAGCAGCCATGCTAGCGGGAGCTACGAGCAGTACTTC	CASSHASGSYEQYF
TRBV11-3	-	TRBJ2-1	many	TGTGCCAGCAGCAGGGGCAGGTACAATGAGCAGTTCTTC	CASSRGRYNEQFF
TRBV15	TRBD2	TRBJ2-7	-	TGTGCCACCAGTCCCGTTAGATGGGGGGGCGAGCAGTACTTC	CATSPVRWGGEQYF
TRBV20-1	-	TRBJ2-1	many	TGCAGTGCTAGAGATCCCGGCCAGGGAGAATACAATGAGCAGTTCTTC	CSARDPGQGEYNEQFF
TRBV6-4	-	TRBJ1-5	few	TGTGCCAGCAGTGACGCCTCAGGATATATCAATCAGCCCCAGCGTTTT	CASSDASGYINQPQRF
TRBV6-6	TRBD1	TRBJ2-6	few	TGTGCCAGCAGTTACGGGGGGACAGGTTCCTCTGGGGCCAACGTCCTGACTTTC	CASSYGGTGSSGANVLTF
TRBV7-2	-	TRBJ1-1	-	TGCGCCAGCAGCTTAGCCGCTGTGGCGGCGAACACTGAAGATTTCTTT	CASSLAAVAANTEDFF
TRBV7-7	-	TRBJ2-5	many	TGTGCTAGCAGCTTATCGGTGGGCCAAGAGACCCAGTACTTC	CASSLSVGQETQYF
TRBV7-2	-	TRBJ1-5	-	TGTGTCAGCAGCACGGGGGGTACGAATCAGCCCCAGCATTTT	CVSSTGGTNQPQHF
TRBV12-3/TRBV12-4	-	TRBJ2-5	few	TGTGCCAGCAGTCGAGCGGGTTTCCAAGAGACCCAGTACTTC	CASSRAGFQETQYF
TRBV9	-	TRBJ1-2	few	TGTGCCAGCAGACTCAGTTATTATGGCTACACCTTC	CASRLSYYGYTF
TRBV7-2	-	TRBJ1-5	many	TGTGCCAGCAGCCGGGGACCGAATACCAATCAGCCCCAGCATTTT	CASSRGPNTNQPQHF
TRBV5-8	TRBD1	TRBJ2-7	-	TGTGCCAGCAGCTTGACGACAGGGTCCTACGAGCAGTACTTC	CASSLTTGSYEQYF
TRBV12-3/TRBV12-4	-	TRBJ2-5	-	TGTGCCAGCAGTTTAGCCAGCGGGCGGTACCAAGAGACCCAGTACTTC	CASSLASGRYQETQYF
TRBV28	-	TRBJ2-2	few	TGTGCCAGCAGCCTGCAAGGACCCGGGGAGCTGTTTTTT	CASSLQGPGELFF
TRBV30	-	TRBJ1-2	-	-	CAWSVGQGSRNTF
TRBV2	TRBD2	TRBJ2-5	many	TGTGCCAGCAGTGAATCAGAAGCGAGAGGACTAGCGGGAGAAGAGACCCAGTACTTC	CASSESEARGLAGEETQYF
TRBV14	-	TRBJ2-3	-	TGTGCCAGCAGCCAAGATTGGTGTTGGGCGACAGATACGCAGTATTTT	CASSQDWCWATDTQYF
TRBV12-3/TRBV12-4	-	TRBJ2-5	few	TGTGCCAGCAGTTTACCCCACAGCCAAGGGACCCAGTACTTC	CASSLPHSQGTQYF
TRBV3-1	-	TRBJ1-2	-	TGTGCCAGCAGCCAAACGGGTGCGAACTATGGCTACACCTTC	CASSQTGANYGYTF
TRBV18	TRBD1	TRBJ2-7	-	TGTGCCAGCTCACCTTTGTACAGGGGGGAAGTCTACGAGCAGTACTTC	CASSPLYRGEVYEQYF
TRBV6-5	TRBD1	TRBJ2-1	-	TGTGCCAGCAGTTTGTTTAGGGGGCGTGAGCAGTTCTTC	CASSLFRGREQFF